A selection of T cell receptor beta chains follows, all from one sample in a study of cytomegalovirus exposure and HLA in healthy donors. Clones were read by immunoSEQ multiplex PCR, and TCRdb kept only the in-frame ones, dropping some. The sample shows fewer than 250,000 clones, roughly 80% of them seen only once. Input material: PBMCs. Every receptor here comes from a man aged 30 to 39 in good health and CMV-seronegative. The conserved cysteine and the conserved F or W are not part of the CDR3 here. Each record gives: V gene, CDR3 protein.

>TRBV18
ASSVLDSNEKLF
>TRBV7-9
ASSSTGATDTQY
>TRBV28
ASRREGYT
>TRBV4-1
ASSQDQGTGSETQY
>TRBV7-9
ASSLQGYTQY
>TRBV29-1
SVREGAYGYT
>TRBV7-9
ASSQRGGYNEQF
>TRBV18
ASSLDRAGYT
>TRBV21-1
ASSKGGQPIATDTQY
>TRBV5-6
ASSSGDPGLRPYEQY
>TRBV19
ASSIDRQEPQH
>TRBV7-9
ASSLERDTLSSYNSPLH
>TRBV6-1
ASRGQINEKLF
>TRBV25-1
ASSGLSGAYEQY
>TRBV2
ASSESGTSSYEQY
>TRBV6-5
ASSLDRATYGYT
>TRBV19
ATSDQGSNQPQH
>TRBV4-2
ASSQGTSGLTGELF
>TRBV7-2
ASGQPTGELF
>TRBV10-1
ASSSRGLNTGELF
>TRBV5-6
ASSLVASPLH
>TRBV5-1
ASRLGGMVSTDTQY
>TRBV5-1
ASTRDRRQETQY
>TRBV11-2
ASSIRLDRGLETQY
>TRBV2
ASRGTGNQPQH
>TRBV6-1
ASSASHRGQSGYT
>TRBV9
ASSVAGASGNTIY
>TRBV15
ATSGQGGGYGETQY
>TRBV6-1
ASRPWGDNSPLH
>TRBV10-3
AISAGTGAPRETQY
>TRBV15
ATSTLGTGGTGYT
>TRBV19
ASSIVEALGGQPQH
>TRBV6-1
ASSELLQGAYLNTEAF
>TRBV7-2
ASSTGTSGTDTQY
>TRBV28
ASSPHGTGGYEQY
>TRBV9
ASSIDRVSRTDTQY
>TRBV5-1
ASSLGVTPDRVSEKLF
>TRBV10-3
AISESGAGRDTEAF
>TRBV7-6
ASSLPPGTSGGEMDTQY
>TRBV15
ATSRDPTGAGTEAF
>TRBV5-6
ASSSETYRGMNTEAF
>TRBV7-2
ASSRDQQGATDDGYT
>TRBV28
ASRESGGRVYEQY
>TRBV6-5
ASSYRGPGELF
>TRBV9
ASSVDPLGGSYGYT
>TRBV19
ASSMAAATNEKLF
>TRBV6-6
ASSHPNNPTNSPLH
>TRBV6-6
ASSGDIGSNYGYT
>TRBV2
ASSFDRSSNQPQH
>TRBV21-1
ASTGGRTGELF
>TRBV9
ASSTSANEQF
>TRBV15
ATSRDQGTGISGEAF
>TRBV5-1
ASSLHRGPYNEQF